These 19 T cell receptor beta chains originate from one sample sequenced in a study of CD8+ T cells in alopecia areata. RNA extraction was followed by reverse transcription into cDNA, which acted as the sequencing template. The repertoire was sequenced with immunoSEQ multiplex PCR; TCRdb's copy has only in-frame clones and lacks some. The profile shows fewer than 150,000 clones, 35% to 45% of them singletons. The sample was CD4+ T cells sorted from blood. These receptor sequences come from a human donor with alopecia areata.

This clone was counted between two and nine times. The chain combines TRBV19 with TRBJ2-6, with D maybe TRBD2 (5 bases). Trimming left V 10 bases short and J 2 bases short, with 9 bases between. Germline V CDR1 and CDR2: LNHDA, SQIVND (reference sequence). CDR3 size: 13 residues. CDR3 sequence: CATTGAGANVLTF. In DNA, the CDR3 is TGTGCCACCACCGGGGCTGGGGCCAACGTCCTGACTTTC.

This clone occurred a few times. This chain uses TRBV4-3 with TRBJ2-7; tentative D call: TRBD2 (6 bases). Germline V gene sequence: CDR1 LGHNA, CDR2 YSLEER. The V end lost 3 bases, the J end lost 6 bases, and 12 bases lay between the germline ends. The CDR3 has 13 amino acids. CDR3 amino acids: CASSQEGTSEQYF. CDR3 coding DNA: TGCGCCAGCAGCCAGGAGGGTACATCCGAGCAGTACTTC.

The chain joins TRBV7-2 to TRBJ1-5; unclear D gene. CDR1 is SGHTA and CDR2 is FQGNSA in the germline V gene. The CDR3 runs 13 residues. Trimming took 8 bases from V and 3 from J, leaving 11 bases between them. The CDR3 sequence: CASSVVTNQPQHF. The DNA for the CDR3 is TGTGCCAGCTCCGTAGTAACCAATCAGCCCCAGCATTTT. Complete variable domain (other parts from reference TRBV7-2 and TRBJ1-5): GAGVSQSPSNKVTEKGKDVELRCDPISGHTALYWYRQSLGQGLEFLIYFQGNSAPDKSGLPSDRFSAERTGGSVSTLTIQRTQQEDSAVYLCASSVVTNQPQHFGDGTRLSIL.

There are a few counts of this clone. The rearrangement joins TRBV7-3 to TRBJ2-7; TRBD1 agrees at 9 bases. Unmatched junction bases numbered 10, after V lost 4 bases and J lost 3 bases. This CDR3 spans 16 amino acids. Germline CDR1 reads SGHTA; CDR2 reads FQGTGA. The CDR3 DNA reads TGTGCCAGCAGCTCCACTGGTGCGGGACAGGGCTACGAGCAGTACTTC. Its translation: CASSSTGAGQGYEQYF.

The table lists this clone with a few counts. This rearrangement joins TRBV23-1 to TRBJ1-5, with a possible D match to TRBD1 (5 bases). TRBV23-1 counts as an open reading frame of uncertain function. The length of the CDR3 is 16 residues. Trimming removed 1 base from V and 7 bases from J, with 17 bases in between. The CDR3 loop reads CASSQLWTGQSQPQHF. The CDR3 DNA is TGCGCCAGCAGTCAATTATGGACTGGACAAAGCCAGCCCCAGCATTTT.

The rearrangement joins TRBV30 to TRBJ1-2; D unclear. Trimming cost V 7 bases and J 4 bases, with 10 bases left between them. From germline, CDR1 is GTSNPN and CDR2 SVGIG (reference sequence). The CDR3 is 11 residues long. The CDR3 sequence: CALVDFYGYTF. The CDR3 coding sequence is TGTGCCTTGGTAGATTTCTATGGCTACACCTTC.

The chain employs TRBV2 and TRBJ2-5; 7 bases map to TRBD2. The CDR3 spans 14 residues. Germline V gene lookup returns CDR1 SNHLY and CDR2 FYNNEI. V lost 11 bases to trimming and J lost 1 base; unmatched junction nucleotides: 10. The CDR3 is CASSLGTIQETQYF. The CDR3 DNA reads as TGTGCCTCCTCCCTCGGGACTATCCAAGAGACCCAGTACTTC.

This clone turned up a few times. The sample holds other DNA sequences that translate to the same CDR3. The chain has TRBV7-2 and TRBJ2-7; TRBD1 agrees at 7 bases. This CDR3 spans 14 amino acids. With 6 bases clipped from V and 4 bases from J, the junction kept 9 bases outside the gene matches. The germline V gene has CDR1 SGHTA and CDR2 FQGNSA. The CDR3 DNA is TGTGCCAGCAGTCTTCGACAGGGTTGGTACGAGCAGTACTTC. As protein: CASSLRQGWYEQYF.

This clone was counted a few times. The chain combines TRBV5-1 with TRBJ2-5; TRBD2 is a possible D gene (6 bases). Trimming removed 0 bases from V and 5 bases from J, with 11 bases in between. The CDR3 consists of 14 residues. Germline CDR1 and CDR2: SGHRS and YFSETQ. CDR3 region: CASSLGDRGETQYF. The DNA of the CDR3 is TGCGCCAGCAGCTTGGGAGACCGGGGGGAGACCCAGTACTTC. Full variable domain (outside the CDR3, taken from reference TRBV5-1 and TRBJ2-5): KAGVTQTPRYLIKTRGQQVTLSCSPISGHRSVSWYQQTPGQGLQFLFEYFSETQRNKGNFPGRFSGRQFSNSRSEMNVSTLELGDSALYLCASSLGDRGETQYFGPGTRLLVL.

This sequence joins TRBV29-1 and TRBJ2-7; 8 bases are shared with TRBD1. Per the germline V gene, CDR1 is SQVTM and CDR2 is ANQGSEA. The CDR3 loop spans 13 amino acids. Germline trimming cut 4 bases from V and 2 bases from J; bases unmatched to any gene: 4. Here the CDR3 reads CSVAGTGAYEQYF. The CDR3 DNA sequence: TGCAGCGTTGCGGGGACAGGAGCCTACGAGCAGTACTTC.

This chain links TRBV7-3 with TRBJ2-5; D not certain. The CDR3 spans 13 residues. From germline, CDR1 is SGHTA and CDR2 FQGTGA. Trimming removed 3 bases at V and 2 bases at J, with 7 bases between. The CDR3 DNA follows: TGTGCCAGCAGCTTGGAAGTGCAAGAGACCCAGTACTTC. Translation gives CASSLEVQETQYF.

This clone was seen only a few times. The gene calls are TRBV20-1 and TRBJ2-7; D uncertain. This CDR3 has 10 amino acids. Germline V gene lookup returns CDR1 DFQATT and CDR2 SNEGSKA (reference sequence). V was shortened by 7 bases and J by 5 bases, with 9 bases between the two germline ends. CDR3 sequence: CSVGTHEQYF. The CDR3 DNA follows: TGCAGTGTGGGCACCCACGAGCAGTACTTC.

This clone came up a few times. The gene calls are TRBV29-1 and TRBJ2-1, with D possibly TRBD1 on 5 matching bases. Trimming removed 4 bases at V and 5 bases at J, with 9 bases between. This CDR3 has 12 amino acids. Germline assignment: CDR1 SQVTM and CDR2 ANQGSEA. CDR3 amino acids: CSVGGTHNEQFF. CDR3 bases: TGCAGCGTTGGGGGCACCCACAATGAGCAGTTCTTC.

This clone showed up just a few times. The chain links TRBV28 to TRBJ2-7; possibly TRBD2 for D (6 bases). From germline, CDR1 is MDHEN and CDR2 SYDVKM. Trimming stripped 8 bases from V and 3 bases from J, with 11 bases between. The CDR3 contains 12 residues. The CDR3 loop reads CASESSDYEQYF. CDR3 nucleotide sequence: TGTGCCAGCGAGTCTAGCGACTACGAGCAGTACTTC.

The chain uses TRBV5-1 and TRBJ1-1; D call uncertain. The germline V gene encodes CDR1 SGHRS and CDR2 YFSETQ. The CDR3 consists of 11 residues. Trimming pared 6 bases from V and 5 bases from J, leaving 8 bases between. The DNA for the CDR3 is TGCGCCAGCAAGGGTGAAACTGAAGCTTTCTTT. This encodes CASKGETEAFF.

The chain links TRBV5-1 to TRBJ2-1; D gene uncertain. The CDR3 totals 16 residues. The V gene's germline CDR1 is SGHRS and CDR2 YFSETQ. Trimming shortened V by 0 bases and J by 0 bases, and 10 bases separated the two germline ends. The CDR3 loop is CASSLARAVSYNEQFF. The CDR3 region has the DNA TGCGCCAGCAGCTTGGCCCGGGCAGTCTCCTACAATGAGCAGTTCTTC.

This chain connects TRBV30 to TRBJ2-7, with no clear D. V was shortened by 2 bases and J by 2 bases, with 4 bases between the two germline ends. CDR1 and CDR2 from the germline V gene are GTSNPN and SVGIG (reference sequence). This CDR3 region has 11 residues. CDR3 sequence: CAWSQTYEQYF. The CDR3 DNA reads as TGTGCCTGGAGTCAAACCTACGAGCAGTACTTC.

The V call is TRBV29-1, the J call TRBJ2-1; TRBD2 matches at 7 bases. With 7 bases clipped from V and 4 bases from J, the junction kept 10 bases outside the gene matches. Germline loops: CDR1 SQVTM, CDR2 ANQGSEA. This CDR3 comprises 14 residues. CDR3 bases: TGCAGCGCTGTGTGGGGGGGTATATACAATGAGCAGTTCTTC. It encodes CSAVWGGIYNEQFF.

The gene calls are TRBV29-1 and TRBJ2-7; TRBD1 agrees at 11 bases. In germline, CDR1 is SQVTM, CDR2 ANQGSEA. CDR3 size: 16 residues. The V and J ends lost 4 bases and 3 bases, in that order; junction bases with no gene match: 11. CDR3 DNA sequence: TGCAGCGTTGGTGGGTCGACCGGGACAGGGGGCTACGAGCAGTACTTC. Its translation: CSVGGSTGTGGYEQYF.